Presented here are 20 T cell receptor beta chains from one specimen sequenced in a study of PD-1 blockade in classical Hodgkin lymphoma. Profiled with immunoSEQ multiplex PCR; TCRdb holds only in-frame clones, not every one. The sample includes around 41,000 clones, roughly three quarters seen only once; the top ten take 2.8%. Relapses following autologous stem cell transplantation were seen in all patients, with brentuximab vedotin exposure varying. Material: peripheral blood mononuclear cells (PBMCs), obtained before the second cycle of nivolumab. These receptors were taken from a human donor with classical Hodgkin lymphoma.

This clone was seen at least ten times. This rearrangement joins TRBV28 to TRBJ2-7, with D hard to call. The CDR3 has 16 amino acids. The V gene's germline CDR1 is MDHEN and CDR2 SYDVKM. The germline V and J ends were trimmed by 4 bases and 5 bases, with 21 bases remaining between them. CDR3 sequence: CASSYAGVAIMDEQYF. In nucleotides, the CDR3 is TGTGCCAGCAGTTATGCTGGGGTGGCGATTATGGACGAGCAGTACTTC.

The chain carries TRBV5-4 and TRBJ2-7, with TRBD1 identical over 9 bases. CDR1 is SGHNT and CDR2 is YYREEE in the germline V gene (reference sequence). V gave up 0 bases and J gave up 5 bases; unmatched junction bases: 6. The CDR3 length is 15 residues. The CDR3: CASSLDGQGIHEQYF. For the CDR3, the DNA is TGTGCCAGCAGCTTGGATGGACAGGGGATTCACGAGCAGTACTTC.

The chain combines TRBV4-1 with TRBJ2-1; D uncertain. The V gene lost 4 bases and the J gene lost 0 bases, with 10 bases spanning the gap. There are 15 residues in the CDR3. From germline, CDR1 is MGHRA and CDR2 YSYEKL. The CDR3 spells CASSPSSSSYNEQFF. The CDR3 DNA sequence: TGCGCCAGCAGCCCATCCAGCAGCTCCTACAATGAGCAGTTCTTC.

The chain links TRBV14 to TRBJ2-1; D gene unclear. Germline V gives CDR1 SGHDN, CDR2 FVKESK. CDR3 length: 17 amino acids. The ends were cut back, 1 base at V and 6 bases at J, with 19 bases in the middle. Here the CDR3 DNA reads TGTGCCAGCAGCCAAGGGCTAGGGCAGGTGGTCCCCAATGAGCAGTTCTTC. This encodes CASSQGLGQVVPNEQFF.

This chain links TRBV7-8 with TRBJ2-3; 9 positions match TRBD2. Per germline, CDR1 SGHVS and CDR2 FQNEAQ. V shed 4 bases and J 4 bases; nucleotides not matched to a gene: 9. The CDR3 is 16 amino acids. The CDR3 DNA follows: TGTGCCAGCAGCTCCTTTAGCGGGGGCGGGCCAGATACGCAGTATTTT. This codes for CASSSFSGGGPDTQYF.

This chain joins TRBV7-6 and TRBJ1-5, with TRBD1 matching 7 bases. The CDR3 consists of 16 residues. The germline gives CDR1 SGHVS, CDR2 FNYEAQ. The trim removed 5 bases at V and 0 bases at J, leaving 7 bases unmatched. The CDR3: CASSPGDSRSNQPQHF. Written as DNA, the CDR3 is TGTGCCAGCAGCCCCGGGGACAGCCGTAGCAATCAGCCCCAGCATTTT. Supplemented by reference TRBV7-6 and TRBJ1-5, the full variable domain reads GAGVSQSPRYKVTKRGQDVALRCDPISGHVSLYWYRQALGQGPEFLTYFNYEAQQDKSGLPNDRFSAERPEGSISTLTIQRTEQRDSAMYRCASSPGDSRSNQPQHFGDGTRLSIL.

This chain uses TRBV6-4 with TRBJ1-1; 10 bases are shared with TRBD1. Germline CDR1 MRHNA, CDR2 SNTAGT. V shed 6 bases, J shed 6 bases, and the junction held 7 bases outside the gene matches. The CDR3 is 14 amino acids. The CDR3 nucleotides are TGTGCCAGCAGGAGACAGGGGGCTTCATCTGAAGCTTTCTTT. Protein product: CASRRQGASSEAFF.

The CDR3 loop reads CASSSTQGSNEAFF. CDR3 in DNA: TGCGCCAGCAGCTCTACACAGGGGTCGAATGAAGCTTTCTTT. This chain links TRBV5-1 with TRBJ1-1; 7 positions agree with TRBD1. J lost 7 bases, V lost 3 bases, and 9 bases had no gene match. The CDR3 length is 14 residues. CDR1 and CDR2 from the germline V gene are SGHRS and YFSETQ.

The table lists this clone with a few counts. The CDR3, as DNA: TGCAGTGCCCCCTTGTTCCCTGAGCAGTTCTTC. Amino acids: CSAPLFPEQFF. The gene calls are TRBV20-1 and TRBJ2-1; D gene ambiguous. This CDR3 has 11 amino acids. V shed 6 bases and J shed 9 bases, with 12 bases lying between them. Germline V gene sequence: CDR1 DFQATT, CDR2 SNEGSKA (reference sequence).

This chain connects TRBV28 to TRBJ2-6; tentative D call: TRBD2 (6 bases). V lost 6 bases and J lost 2, with 11 bases in between. Germline CDR1 is MDHEN and CDR2 is SYDVKM. The CDR3 totals 15 residues. The CDR3 bases are TGTGCCAGCAGCCCCGGGAGAACTGGGGCCAACGTCCTGACTTTC. This gives the protein CASSPGRTGANVLTF.

This clone appeared a few times. The CDR3 DNA reads as TGTGCCAGCACCCCCGGGAGGCCAGACTACACCTTC. It codes for CASTPGRPDYTF. V and J are TRBV7-9 and TRBJ1-2; D is undetermined. The CDR3 loop spans 12 amino acids. The germline gives CDR1 SEHNR, CDR2 FQNEAQ (reference sequence). V lost 7 bases and J 10 bases, leaving 16 bases between the germline ends.

The sample holds many counts of this clone. The V gene is TRBV30, the J gene TRBJ1-2; D unresolved. The germline V gene encodes CDR1 GTSNPN and CDR2 SVGIG (reference sequence). V was clipped by 6 bases and J by 2 bases, with 10 bases between them. The CDR3 runs to 12 residues. The CDR3 DNA follows: TGTGCCTGTAACAGCGACAACTATGGCTACACCTTC. Translated, it gives CACNSDNYGYTF.

The chain links TRBV4-2 to TRBJ2-5; the match to TRBD1 covers 9 bases. The J call may be faulty, since TRBJ2-7 better matches the DNA end. Germline V gene data show CDR1 as LGHNA and CDR2 as YNFKEQ. This CDR3 is 15 amino acids long. The CDR3 region is CASSQEGTGPYEQYF. CDR3 sequence (DNA): TGTGCCAGCAGCCAAGAGGGGACAGGGCCCTACGAGCAGTACTTC.

Points on this clone: Other nucleotide sequences in the sample specify the same CDR3. The genes are TRBV5-1 and TRBJ2-1, with D perhaps assigned TRBD1 or TRBD2 (5 bases each). Germline V gene data show CDR1 as SGHRS and CDR2 as YFSETQ. Trimming took 2 bases from V and 2 from J, leaving 11 bases between them. The CDR3 totals 15 residues. This CDR3 is CASSLSGTPYNEQFF. CDR3 nucleotide sequence: TGCGCCAGCAGCTTATCCGGGACCCCCTACAATGAGCAGTTCTTC.

The genes are TRBV2 and TRBJ2-7, with D tentatively TRBD2 (6 bases). The CDR3 covers 13 residues. Germline V lookup: CDR1 SNHLY, CDR2 FYNNEI. The germline V and J ends were trimmed by 4 bases and 1 base, with 8 bases remaining between them. The CDR3 DNA sequence: TGTGCCAGCAGTGGGGGGAGGTCCTACGAGCAGTACTTC. It codes for CASSGGRSYEQYF.

The gene calls are TRBV11-2 and TRBJ1-1; 7 nucleotides line up with TRBD1. V lost 11 bases, J lost 1 base, and 10 bases stayed unmatched. Germline V gene lookup returns CDR1 SGHAT and CDR2 FQNNGV. This CDR3 is built from 14 residues. CDR3 sequence (DNA): TGTGCCGTGATCGGTAGGGGGCGGAACACTGAAGCTTTCTTT. This codes for CAVIGRGRNTEAFF.

J is TRBJ1-4 and V is TRBV6-5, with D perhaps TRBD1 (5 bases). Germline CDR1 MNHEY, CDR2 SVGAGI. V was cut by 0 bases and J by 8 bases, with 10 bases left in between. The length of the CDR3 is 14 residues. CDR3 sequence (DNA): TGTGCCAGCAGTTACTCCCAGGGTCGGGAAAAACTGTTTTTT. It translates to CASSYSQGREKLFF.

This chain uses TRBV29-1 with TRBJ2-1; D is perhaps TRBD1 (5 bases). In germline, CDR1 is SQVTM, CDR2 ANQGSEA. V was pared by 8 bases and J by 6 bases, with 14 bases between. The CDR3 has 12 residues. The CDR3 DNA reads TGCAGCTCCAAGGGCCAGGGCAATGAGCAGTTCTTC. This gives the protein CSSKGQGNEQFF.

The rearrangement joins TRBV6-6 to TRBJ2-7; 7 bases match TRBD2. V trimming: 6 bases; J trimming: 2 bases; junction bases outside the gene matches: 4. Germline V gene data show CDR1 as MNHNY and CDR2 as SVGAGI (reference sequence). The CDR3 covers 13 residues. DNA of the CDR3: TGTGCCAGCAGGGAGGGAGGGACCTACGAGCAGTACTTC. It is translated as CASREGGTYEQYF.

The chain couples TRBV5-1 to TRBJ2-3; 7 bases align to TRBD1. The J segment lost 2 bases and the V segment lost 3 bases, leaving 6 bases of the junction unmatched. Per the germline V gene, CDR1 is SGHRS and CDR2 is YFSETQ. This CDR3 region has 15 residues. This CDR3 is CASSSTGSITDTQYF. The CDR3 region has the DNA TGCGCCAGCAGCTCGACAGGGTCGATCACAGATACGCAGTATTTT.